Below, 3 T cell receptor beta chains from the same sample are listed, as sequenced in a study of long-term antiretroviral therapy in people with HIV. A v3.0 immunoSEQ assay was performed at survey level. The assay was immunoSEQ multiplex PCR, and TCRdb's table has in-frame clones only and misses some. Among 25,000 to 30,000 clones, about four fifths were seen once, and the ten largest hold approximately 9.5%. Specimen: unsorted PBMCs, collected 3 years after starting antiretroviral therapy. The receptors were sampled from a man in his forties or fifties with HIV.

The chain couples TRBV7-6 to TRBJ2-5; possibly TRBD2 for D (6 bases). The length of the CDR3 is 13 residues. The germline CDR1 and CDR2 sequences are SGHVS and FNYEAQ. V lost 3 bases, J lost 3 bases, and 8 bases lay in between. In DNA, the CDR3 is TGTGCCAGCAGCTTTCGCGGGGAAGAGACCCAGTACTTC. Its protein is CASSFRGEETQYF.

The V and J genes are TRBV28 and TRBJ1-5, with D hard to call. Per the germline V gene, CDR1 is MDHEN and CDR2 is SYDVKM. The CDR3 totals 15 residues. Trimming shortened V by 2 bases and J by 0 bases, and 8 bases separated the two germline ends. In DNA, the CDR3 is TGTGCCAGCAGTTTAAGACTGAATAGCAATCAGCCCCAGCATTTT. The encoded protein is CASSLRLNSNQPQHF.

The rearrangement uses TRBV27 and TRBJ2-2, with D perhaps TRBD2 (6 bases). The CDR3 runs to 16 residues. Germline CDR1 reads MNHEY; CDR2 reads SMNVEV (reference sequence). The germline V and J ends were trimmed by 2 bases and 3 bases, with 13 bases remaining between them. The CDR3, as DNA: TGTGCCAGCAGTTTACGGGCGGGGCGGGACACCGGGGAGCTGTTTTTT. It yields the protein CASSLRAGRDTGELFF.